The T cell receptor (beta chain) described here comes from a study of T cells expressing NK-cell markers. Study-level findings and limits: As a fraction of CD8+ T cells, dominant NKG2C+ clonotypes reached roughly 1.0-7.0% in roughly 6 donors.

In the case of this clonotype: Its antigen is unidentified.

TCRdb re-called the 5' RACE reads and gives one entry per CDR3 protein, without DNA. Recorded here are hundreds of thousands of distinct CDR3 sequences; the top ten clones represent around 5.2%. CDR3 length: 13 amino acids. This chain connects TRBV21-1 to TRBJ2-3; TCRdb returns TRBD1, unconfirmable since there is no DNA. TRBV21-1 is designated a pseudogene. The receptor comes from a man aged 18-70 years in good health. The sample consisted of blood T cells: a sorted CD56 or NKG2C T cell subset, CD4+ or CD8+ T cells, or bulk PBMC T cells (not recorded which). Here the CDR3 reads CASSRGPVDTQYF.